This T cell receptor (beta chain) was retrieved from a study of T cell repertoires in cytomegalovirus infection. Study in general: CMV infection plus the matching HLA type was flagged by public TCR beta signatures. Study-level points and caveats: CMV carriers with the relevant HLA were identified by cumulative public TCR beta family frequency.

CDR3 length: 15 residues. Trimming removed 5 bases at V and 3 bases at J, with 16 bases between. From germline, CDR1 is MNHEY and CDR2 SVGEGT. Points on this clonotype: Its antigen remains unknown.

Each CDR3 protein gets one entry after TCRdb re-called the reads with MiXCR. The data contain roughly 630,000 distinct CDR3 sequences, 20% to 25% of them singletons. Sequencing used CD8+ T cells from PBMCs. The genes are TRBV6-2 or TRBV6-3 and TRBJ2-5; perhaps TRBD1 as D (6 bases). The origin of this receptor is a human donor in good health (CMV status not recorded). Some clones in this sample may be carry-over from other donors' samples. Written as DNA, the CDR3 is TGTGCCAGCAGTGACCCCGAGGACAGAGAAGAGACCCAGTACTTC. Protein: CASSDPEDREETQYF.